This record covers a single T cell receptor beta chain. This clonotype was counted only a few times. Its antigen specificity is not known. Base quality data are lacking; no much larger clone is found one base away. This sample stems from a study of CD8 T cells in ankylosing spondylitis (dated by TCRdb to 2017 to 2019). Turning to the overall study: The study profiled T cell receptor beta repertoires in healthy donors and ankylosing spondylitis patients to find disease-linked TCR variants. The whole study cohort included over a hundred healthy donors and 20 to 30 ankylosing spondylitis patients. Samples of peripheral blood were taken, and for ankylosing spondylitis patients, synovial fluid was collected as well. Paper-wide results and their limitations: Significant enrichment of the disease-linked clones was reported in matched synovial fluid samples from ankylosing spondylitis patients. Some TCR beta motif variants had previously been reported in synovial fluid and blood of reactive arthritis patients, which suggested common disease-initiation mechanisms. A TCR beta motif of several highly homologous amino acid variants appeared characteristic of blood from ankylosing spondylitis patients. In peripheral blood, the disease-linked clones were found at relatively low frequencies and had a CD8+ phenotype.

Taken from cysteine to phenylalanine, the CDR3 has 14 residues. Just the 42-base CDR3 DNA is kept, in frame starting at base 1. V gives up 2 bases and J gives up 7 bases, and the segment between their germline ends measures 12 bases. Looking up the germline V gene yields CDR1 SGDLS and CDR2 YYNGEE. TCRdb shows the sequencer as Illumina HiSeq 2500. TCR beta libraries were prepared by quantitative 5'-RACE with molecular barcodes. The study's processing was this. A new computational method, built on a probabilistic model of VDJ rearrangement, was used to identify disease-linked TCR variants. Using fastp trimming at Q25 and MiXCR clonotype assembly, TCRdb reanalyzed the public sequencing data and kept in-frame beta chains. Entries that share a CDR3 protein sequence are merged under the most common genes and DNA. These V and J calls rely on TCRdb rather than the paper's analysis. For this sample there are about 130,000 distinct CDR3 sequences; roughly 15% appear just once. 3% of the sample comes from the top ten.

The TCR sequence derives from a female donor with ankylosing spondylitis or in good health (not recorded which). The chain uses TRBV9 and TRBJ1-4; a tentative D match to TRBD1 spans 6 bases. Sequencing used blood, either unsorted or a sorted T cell fraction (not recorded which). The CDR3 corresponds to CASSVGQLSEKLFF. Here is the DNA: TGTGCCAGCAGCGTCGGACAGCTCTCTGAAAAACTGTTTTTT.